This T cell receptor beta chain was identified during a study of blood T cells in healthy people across ages. This CDR3 has 13 amino acids. Germline V gene lookup returns CDR1 SGHKS and CDR2 YYEKEE (reference sequence). The ends were cut back, 6 bases at V and 5 bases at J, with 15 bases in the middle. A second PCR of roughly 7 to 11 cycles used a sample-barcoded 5' primer and a J-beta primer mix. All samples yielded 2.5 million or more CDR3-containing paired-end reads. TCRdb recomputed calls from the 5' RACE reads with MiXCR, one row per CDR3 protein. The sample carries 650,000 to 800,000 distinct CDR3 sequences, around 50% recorded once. In this sample, this clonotype turned up many times. Extractions gave at least 5.5 micrograms of total RNA per sample.

This sequence was found in a woman aged 80 or over in good health. Sequencing was performed on blood. This sequence joins TRBV5-5 and TRBJ2-7; D is perhaps TRBD1 or TRBD2 (5 bases each). CDR3 DNA: TGTGCCAGCACCTACTCCGGGACGGACGAGCAGTACTTC. Its translation is CASTYSGTDEQYF.